The 28 T cell receptor beta chains in this list originate from one sample, sequenced in a study of control samples from healthy donors and cancer patients. Generated by immunoSEQ multiplex PCR, the TCRdb table keeps only in-frame clones and is missing some. The table lists 150,000 to 200,000 clones, approximately 86% of them singletons. The specimen sequenced was blood. The receptors were sampled from a woman aged 25 to 39 in good health.

This clone was recorded once. The chain joins TRBV5-6 to TRBJ2-3, with TRBD2 matching over 11 bases. V shed 0 bases and J 4 bases; nucleotides not matched to a gene: 7. In germline, CDR1 is SGHDT, CDR2 YYEEEE. The CDR3 spans 17 residues. This chain's CDR3 is CASSLVSLAGGSDTQYF. The CDR3, as DNA: TGTGCCAGCAGCTTGGTGTCGCTAGCGGGAGGTTCAGATACGCAGTATTTT. The complete variable domain, with remaining parts taken from reference TRBV5-6 and TRBJ2-3, reads DAGVTQSPTHLIKTRGQQVTLRCSPKSGHDTVSWYQQALGQGPQFIFQYYEEEERQRGNFPDRFSGHQFPNYSSELNVNALLLGDSALYLCASSLVSLAGGSDTQYFGPGTRLTVL.

The rearrangement uses TRBV19 and TRBJ2-2; 8 nucleotides line up with TRBD2. V lost 3 bases and J lost 5; bases outside the gene matches: 2. Germline V gene sequence: CDR1 LNHDA, CDR2 SQIVND (reference sequence). The CDR3 is 14 residues long. In DNA, the CDR3 is TGTGCCAGTAGTATTTCGGGAGGGACCGGGGAGCTGTTTTTT. It codes for CASSISGGTGELFF.

The V and J genes are TRBV7-2 and TRBJ2-7; possibly TRBD2 for D (5 bases). Germline CDR1 reads SGHTA; CDR2 reads FQGNSA. V was clipped by 7 bases and J by 2 bases, with 18 bases between them. The CDR3 has 15 amino acids. CDR3 in DNA: TGTGCCAGCACCCATATCGGGAATAGAGCCTACGAGCAGTACTTC. This translates into CASTHIGNRAYEQYF. Based on the CDR3 plus reference TRBV7-2 and TRBJ2-7, the full variable domain is GAGVSQSPSNKVTEKGKDVELRCDPISGHTALYWYRQSLGQGLEFLIYFQGNSAPDKSGLPSDRFSAERTGGSVSTLTIQRTQQEDSAVYLCASTHIGNRAYEQYFGPGTRLTVT.

This sequence joins TRBV7-9 and TRBJ1-1; D is possibly TRBD1 (5 bases). The V end was cut by 3 bases, the J end by 8 bases, with 7 bases between. The germline gives CDR1 SEHNR, CDR2 FQNEAQ (reference sequence). The length of the CDR3 is 11 residues. CDR3 sequence: CASSLGTEAFF. CDR3 bases: TGTGCCAGCAGCTTGGGGACCGAAGCTTTCTTT.

J is TRBJ2-4 and V is TRBV11-2; unclear D gene. The CDR3 contains 13 residues. CDR1 SGHAT and CDR2 FQNNGV come from the germline V gene. With 1 base removed from V and 7 bases from J, the gap between germline ends came to 8 bases. CDR3 amino acids: CASSLGLSNIQYF. CDR3 nucleotides: TGTGCCAGCAGCTTAGGTCTGTCGAACATTCAGTACTTC.

The chain links TRBV24-1 to TRBJ2-5; TRBD1 agrees at 10 bases. This CDR3 is built from 14 residues. Germline V gene data show CDR1 as KGHDR and CDR2 as SFDVKD. V shed 7 bases, J shed 4 bases, and the junction held 5 bases outside the gene matches. The CDR3 sequence: CATSGTGAIETQYF. DNA for the CDR3: TGTGCCACCAGCGGGACAGGGGCGATAGAGACCCAGTACTTC.

The chain has TRBV6-5 and TRBJ1-1; D uncertain. The germline V gene encodes CDR1 MNHEY and CDR2 SVGAGI. Deletions cut 8 bases from V and 1 base from J, with 17 bases between. CDR3 length: 15 amino acids. Here the CDR3 reads CASLRAITENTEAFF. The CDR3 region has the DNA TGTGCCAGCCTGCGAGCTATAACAGAGAACACTGAAGCTTTCTTT.

V and J are TRBV15 and TRBJ1-2; no firm D call. Germline assignment: CDR1 LNHNV and CDR2 YYDKDF (reference sequence). Trimming cost V 5 bases and J 6 bases, with 10 bases left between them. The CDR3 length is 12 residues. CDR3 sequence: CATSVSGDGYTF. The CDR3 DNA sequence: TGTGCCACCAGCGTTTCTGGGGATGGCTACACCTTC.

V is TRBV5-5 and J is TRBJ1-1; D is unresolved. The V and J ends lost 6 bases and 1 base respectively, with 13 bases between them. Germline CDR1 reads SGHKS; CDR2 reads YYEKEE (reference sequence). This CDR3 comprises 14 residues. The CDR3 DNA reads as TGTGCCAGCACCCTTCCCCCCCCGAACACTGAAGCTTTCTTT. Translating gives CASTLPPPNTEAFF.

This clone appeared a single time. This chain uses TRBV4-1 with TRBJ1-3; D remains ambiguous. Per the germline V gene, CDR1 is MGHRA and CDR2 is YSYEKL. This CDR3 region has 15 residues. V was trimmed by 1 base and J by 0 bases, leaving 7 bases between them. Here the CDR3 reads CASSQVSSSGNTIYF. In nucleotides, the CDR3 is TGCGCCAGCAGCCAAGTATCGAGCTCTGGAAACACCATATATTTT.

This chain joins TRBV7-9 and TRBJ2-3; D not certain. The CDR3 spans 14 residues. Trimming removed 1 base at V and 1 base at J, with 6 bases between. The germline V gene encodes CDR1 SEHNR and CDR2 FQNEAQ (reference sequence). As DNA, the CDR3 is TGTGCCAGCAGCTTAGGCCTTGGCACAGATACGCAGTATTTT. Protein sequence: CASSLGLGTDTQYF.

The chain couples TRBV5-1 to TRBJ1-3; D may be TRBD1 (5 bases). The germline V and J ends were trimmed by 7 bases and 3 bases, with 11 bases remaining between them. Germline values: CDR1 SGHRS, CDR2 YFSETQ. This CDR3 has 13 residues. CDR3 region: CASGQGDGNTIYF. The CDR3 region has the DNA TGCGCCAGCGGTCAGGGAGATGGAAACACCATATATTTT.

On this clone itself: Mismatch with germline at one junction end may stem from a read error. This chain connects TRBV6-6 to TRBJ1-1, with TRBD1 matching over 7 bases. The CDR3 totals 13 residues. CDR1 is MNHNY and CDR2 is SVGAGI in the germline V gene (reference sequence). CDR3 nucleotides: TGTGCCAGCAGTTACTCATCCTCACAGGGGCGGCTATTT. As protein: CASSYSSSQGRLF.

The chain has TRBV28 and TRBJ2-7; 8 bases align to TRBD1. This CDR3 spans 14 amino acids. Unmatched junction bases numbered 6, after V lost 5 bases and J lost 3 bases. Germline V gene lookup returns CDR1 MDHEN and CDR2 SYDVKM. The CDR3 is CASSTDRDNYEQYF. The CDR3 nucleotides read TGTGCCAGCAGTACGGACAGGGATAACTACGAGCAGTACTTC.

This rearrangement joins TRBV4-1 to TRBJ2-5; perhaps TRBD2 as D (6 bases). Trimming shortened V by 2 bases and J by 3 bases, and 10 bases separated the two germline ends. Germline values: CDR1 MGHRA, CDR2 YSYEKL. CDR3 length equals 14 residues. This chain's CDR3 is CASSQTSLKETQYF. In DNA, the CDR3 is TGCGCCAGCAGCCAAACTAGCCTGAAAGAGACCCAGTACTTC.

In this sample, this clone turned up a few times. The chain uses TRBV7-9 and TRBJ1-5, with TRBD1 identical over 9 bases. J lost 1 base, V lost 8 bases, and 9 bases had no gene match. The CDR3 totals 16 residues. The germline V gene encodes CDR1 SEHNR and CDR2 FQNEAQ (reference sequence). The CDR3 spells CASAAGTGMSNQPQHF. CDR3 DNA: TGTGCCAGCGCCGCGGGGACAGGGATGAGCAATCAGCCCCAGCATTTT.

The gene calls are TRBV5-1 and TRBJ2-1, with unresolved D. CDR1 is SGHRS, CDR2 YFSETQ, per germline. The CDR3 has 14 residues. Deletions cut 0 bases from V and 4 bases from J, with 8 bases between. As DNA, the CDR3 is TGCGCCAGCAGCTTGGATGGCCCGTACAATGAGCAGTTCTTC. This codes for CASSLDGPYNEQFF.

V and J are TRBV27 and TRBJ2-7, with TRBD2 matching over 8 bases. Germline lookup yields CDR1 MNHEY and CDR2 SMNVEV (reference sequence). V was pared by 3 bases and J by 6 bases, with 10 bases of the junction left unmatched. This CDR3 region has 15 residues. CDR3 bases: TGTGCCAGCAGTTTTGGTAGCGGGACGGCGCGCGAGCAGTACTTC. It specifies CASSFGSGTAREQYF.

The V call is TRBV7-2, the J call TRBJ1-2; a weak D match, TRBD1 (5 bases). This CDR3 contains 13 residues. Germline V gives CDR1 SGHTA, CDR2 FQGNSA. V was trimmed by 5 bases and J by 8 bases, leaving 15 bases between them. CDR3 coding DNA: TGTGCCAGCAGCCCGGCAGGGACTTACGGCTACACCTTC. Its protein is CASSPAGTYGYTF.

This chain links TRBV24-1 with TRBJ2-1; 7 bases are shared with TRBD1. Germline-derived CDR1 and CDR2 are KGHDR and SFDVKD. The CDR3 is 14 amino acids. V dropped 4 bases and J dropped 6; count of bases not matched to a gene: 5. CDR3 region: CATSEDRQGNEQFF. CDR3 nucleotides: TGTGCCACCAGTGAGGATAGACAGGGCAATGAGCAGTTCTTC.

A few counts support this clone. The rearrangement joins TRBV7-9 to TRBJ2-7; a possible D gene is TRBD1 (5 bases). Per germline, CDR1 SEHNR and CDR2 FQNEAQ (reference sequence). This CDR3 is built from 13 residues. Trimming took off 1 base at V and 5 bases at J, with 9 bases between the two ends. The CDR3 region is CASSLVTRDEQYF. The CDR3 nucleotides are TGTGCCAGCAGCTTAGTTACCAGGGACGAGCAGTACTTC.

The CDR3 is CASSYPSGLARDEQFF. The CDR3 bases are TGTGCCAGCAGTTACCCCTCAGGACTAGCCCGGGATGAGCAGTTCTTC. The chain carries TRBV6-5 and TRBJ2-1, with 8 bases that match TRBD2. V was clipped by 2 bases and J by 8 bases; unmatched bases: 11. The CDR3 covers 16 residues. In germline, CDR1 is MNHEY, CDR2 SVGAGI.

The J gene is TRBJ2-2, the V gene TRBV12-5, with D maybe TRBD1 (6 bases). V dropped 6 bases and J dropped 2 bases, with 7 bases sitting between them. CDR1 is LGHNT, CDR2 FRNRAP, per germline. CDR3 length: 13 residues. The CDR3 sequence is CASGGQNTGELFF. The CDR3 bases are TGTGCTAGTGGGGGACAAAACACCGGGGAGCTGTTTTTT.

V and J are TRBV3-1 (or the pseudogene TRBV3-2) and TRBJ2-2; TRBD2 is a possible D gene (5 bases). Trimming left V 0 bases short and J 5 bases short, with 13 bases between. Looked up from germline, CDR1 is LGHDT and CDR2 is YNNKEL (reference sequence). The CDR3 spans 16 residues. This CDR3 is CASSQEWTPGTGELFF. The CDR3 DNA reads as TGTGCCAGCAGCCAAGAGTGGACTCCCGGTACCGGGGAGCTGTTTTTT.

The chain uses TRBV12-5 and TRBJ2-7; 7 bases are a match to TRBD1. Trimming removed 2 bases from V and 0 bases from J; junction bases left unmatched: 7. Germline V gene lookup returns CDR1 LGHNT and CDR2 FRNRAP. The CDR3 has 16 amino acids. The CDR3 sequence is CASGLTRDSSSYEQYV. Written as DNA, the CDR3 is TGTGCTAGTGGTTTGACCCGGGACAGCAGCTCCTACGAGCAGTACGTC.

This chain joins TRBV14 and TRBJ2-7; no reliable D call. Germline V CDR1 and CDR2: SGHDN, FVKESK. Trimming took 3 bases from V and 2 from J, leaving 8 bases between them. The CDR3 sequence is 13 residues long. The chain's CDR3 is CASSQGKAYEQYF. The CDR3 DNA is TGTGCCAGCAGCCAGGGAAAGGCCTACGAGCAGTACTTC. The full variable domain, in which reference TRBV14 and TRBJ2-7 provide the parts outside the CDR3, is EAGVTQFPSHSVIEKGQTVTLRCDPISGHDNLYWYRRVMGKEIKFLLHFVKESKQDESGMPNNRFLAERTGGTYSTLKVQPAELEDSGVYFCASSQGKAYEQYFGPGTRLTVT.

The chain combines TRBV5-4 with TRBJ1-5; D call uncertain. The length of the CDR3 is 11 residues. Germline V gene data show CDR1 as SGHNT and CDR2 as YYREEE (reference sequence). The V end was cut by 0 bases, the J end by 8 bases, with 3 bases between. The DNA of the CDR3 is TGTGCCAGCAGCTTGGAGGAGCCCCAGCATTTT. This codes for CASSLEEPQHF.

The chain couples TRBV7-9 to TRBJ2-6; no reliable D call. The CDR3 totals 16 residues. The V gene's germline CDR1 is SEHNR and CDR2 FQNEAQ (reference sequence). The ends were cut back, 5 bases at V and 3 bases at J, with 14 bases in the middle. In DNA, the CDR3 is TGTGCCAGCAGCCAGCAATCGTTTTTTGGGGCCAACGTCCTGACTTTC. Protein product: CASSQQSFFGANVLTF.